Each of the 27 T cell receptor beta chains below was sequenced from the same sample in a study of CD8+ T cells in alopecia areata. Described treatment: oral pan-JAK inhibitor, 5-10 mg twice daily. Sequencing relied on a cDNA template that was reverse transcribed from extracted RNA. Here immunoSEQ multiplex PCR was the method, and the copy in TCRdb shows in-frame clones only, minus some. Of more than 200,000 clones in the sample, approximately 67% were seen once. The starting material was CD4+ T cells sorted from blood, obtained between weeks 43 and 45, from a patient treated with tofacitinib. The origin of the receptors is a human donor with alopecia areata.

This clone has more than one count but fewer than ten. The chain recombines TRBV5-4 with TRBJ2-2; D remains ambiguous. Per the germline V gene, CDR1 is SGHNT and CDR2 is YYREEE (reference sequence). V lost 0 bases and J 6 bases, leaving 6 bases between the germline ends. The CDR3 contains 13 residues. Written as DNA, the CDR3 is TGTGCCAGCAGCTTGGCTCAGCCCGGGGAGCTGTTTTTT. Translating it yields CASSLAQPGELFF. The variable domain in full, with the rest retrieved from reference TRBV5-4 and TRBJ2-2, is ETGVTQSPTHLIKTRGQQVTLRCSSQSGHNTVSWYQQALGQGPQFIFQYYREEENGRGNFPPRFSGLQFPNYSSELNVNALELDDSALYLCASSLAQPGELFFGEGSRLTVL.

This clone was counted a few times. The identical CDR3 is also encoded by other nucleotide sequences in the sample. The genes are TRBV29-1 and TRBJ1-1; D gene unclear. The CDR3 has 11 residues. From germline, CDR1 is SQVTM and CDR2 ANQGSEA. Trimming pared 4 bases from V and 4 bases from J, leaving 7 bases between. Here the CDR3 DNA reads TGCAGCGTTGGAGGGTTCACTGAAGCTTTCTTT. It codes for CSVGGFTEAFF.

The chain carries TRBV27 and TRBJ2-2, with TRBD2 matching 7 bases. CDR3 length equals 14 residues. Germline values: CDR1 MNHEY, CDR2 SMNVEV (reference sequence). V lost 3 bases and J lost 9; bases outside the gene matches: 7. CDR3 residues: CASSFGEGSRELFF. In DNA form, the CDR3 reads TGTGCCAGCAGTTTCGGGGAGGGTTCCCGGGAGCTGTTTTTT.

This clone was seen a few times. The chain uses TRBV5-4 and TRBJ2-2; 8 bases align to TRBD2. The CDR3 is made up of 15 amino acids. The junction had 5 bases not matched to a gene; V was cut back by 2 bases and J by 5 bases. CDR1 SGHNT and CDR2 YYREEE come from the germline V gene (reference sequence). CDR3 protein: CASSFQGGRTGELFF. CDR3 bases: TGTGCCAGCAGCTTTCAAGGCGGGAGGACCGGGGAGCTGTTTTTT.

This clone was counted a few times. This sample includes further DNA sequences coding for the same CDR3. DNA for the CDR3: TGCGCCACTTCCGGGGGAGATACGCAGTATTTT. Translated, it gives CATSGGDTQYF. V is TRBV10-2 and J is TRBJ2-3; tentative D call: TRBD2 (6 bases). CDR1 is WSHSY and CDR2 is SAAADI in the germline V gene. V shed 10 bases and J shed 5 bases, with 10 bases lying between them. The CDR3 length is 11 residues.

The CDR3 spells CASSLGLGKAKNIQYF. The CDR3 bases are TGTGCCAGCAGCTTAGGATTAGGGAAAGCCAAAAACATTCAGTACTTC. This sequence joins TRBV11-3 and TRBJ2-4, with D unresolved. CDR3 length: 16 residues. Germline V gives CDR1 SGHNT, CDR2 YENEEA. Trimming took off 1 base at V and 0 bases at J, with 10 bases between the two ends.

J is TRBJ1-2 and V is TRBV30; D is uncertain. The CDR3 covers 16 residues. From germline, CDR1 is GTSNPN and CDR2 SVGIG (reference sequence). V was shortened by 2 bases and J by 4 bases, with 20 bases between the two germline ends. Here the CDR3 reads CAWSLGERANIYGYTF. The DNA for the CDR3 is TGTGCCTGGAGTTTGGGAGAAAGGGCGAACATCTATGGCTACACCTTC.

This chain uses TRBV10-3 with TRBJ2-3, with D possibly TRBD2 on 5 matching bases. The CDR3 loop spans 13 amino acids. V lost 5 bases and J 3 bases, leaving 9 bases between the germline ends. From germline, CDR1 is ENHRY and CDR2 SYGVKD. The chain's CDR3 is CAISSPGTDTQYF. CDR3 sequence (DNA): TGTGCCATCAGTTCTCCGGGGACAGATACGCAGTATTTT.

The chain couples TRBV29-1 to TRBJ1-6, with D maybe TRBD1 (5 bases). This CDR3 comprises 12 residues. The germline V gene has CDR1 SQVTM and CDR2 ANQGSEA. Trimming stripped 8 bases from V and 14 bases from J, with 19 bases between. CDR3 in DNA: TGCAGCAGCCCACAGGCGAGTGTGTCCCTCCACTTT. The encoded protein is CSSPQASVSLHF.

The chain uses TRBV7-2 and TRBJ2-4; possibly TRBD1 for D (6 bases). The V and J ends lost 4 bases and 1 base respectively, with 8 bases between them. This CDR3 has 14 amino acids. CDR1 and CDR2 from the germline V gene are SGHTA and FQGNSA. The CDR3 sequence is CASSSQGAKNIQYF. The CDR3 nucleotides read TGTGCCAGCAGCTCGCAGGGGGCCAAAAACATTCAGTACTTC. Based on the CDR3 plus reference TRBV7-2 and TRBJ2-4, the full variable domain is GAGVSQSPSNKVTEKGKDVELRCDPISGHTALYWYRQSLGQGLEFLIYFQGNSAPDKSGLPSDRFSAERTGGSVSTLTIQRTQQEDSAVYLCASSSQGAKNIQYFGAGTRLSVL.

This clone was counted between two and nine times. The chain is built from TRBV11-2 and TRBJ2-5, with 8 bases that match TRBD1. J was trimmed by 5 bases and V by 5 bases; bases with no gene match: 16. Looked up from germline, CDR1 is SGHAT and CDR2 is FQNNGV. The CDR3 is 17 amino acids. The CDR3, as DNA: TGTGCCAGCAGCGCCAAGGGTCGGACAGGGAGAATGGAGACCCAGTACTTC. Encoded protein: CASSAKGRTGRMETQYF.

CDR3 in amino acids: CASSPGVGYYEQYF. The CDR3 DNA sequence: TGCGCCAGCAGCCCCGGTGTCGGATACTACGAGCAGTACTTC. The J gene is TRBJ2-7, the V gene TRBV5-1, with D uncertain. The V gene's germline CDR1 is SGHRS and CDR2 YFSETQ. Trimming left V 4 bases short and J 3 bases short, with 14 bases between. The CDR3 consists of 14 residues.

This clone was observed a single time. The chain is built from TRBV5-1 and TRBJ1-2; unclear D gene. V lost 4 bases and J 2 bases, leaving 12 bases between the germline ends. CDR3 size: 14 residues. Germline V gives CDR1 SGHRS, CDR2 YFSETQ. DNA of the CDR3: TGCGCCAGCAGCCCGACACCGCCAAACTATGGCTACACCTTC. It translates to CASSPTPPNYGYTF.

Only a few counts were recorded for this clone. The CDR3, as DNA: TGTGCCAGCAGCTTTGTAGCGGGCGTCCAAGAGACCCAGTACTTC. It translates to CASSFVAGVQETQYF. The V and J genes are TRBV7-8 and TRBJ2-5; TRBD2 matches at 7 bases. This CDR3 contains 15 residues. V lost 3 bases and J lost 1; bases outside the gene matches: 5. Germline lookup yields CDR1 SGHVS and CDR2 FQNEAQ.

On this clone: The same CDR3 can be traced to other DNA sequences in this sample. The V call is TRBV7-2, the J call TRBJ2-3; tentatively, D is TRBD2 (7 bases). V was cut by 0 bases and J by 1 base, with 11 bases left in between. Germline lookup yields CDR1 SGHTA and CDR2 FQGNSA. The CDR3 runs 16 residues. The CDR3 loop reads CASSLAGAGGTDTQYF. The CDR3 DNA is TGTGCCAGCAGCTTAGCGGGGGCGGGAGGCACAGATACGCAGTATTTT.

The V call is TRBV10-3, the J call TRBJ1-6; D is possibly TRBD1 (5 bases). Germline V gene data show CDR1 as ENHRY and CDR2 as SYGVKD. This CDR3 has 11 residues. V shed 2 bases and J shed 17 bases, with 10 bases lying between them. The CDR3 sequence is CAISEGDSIHF. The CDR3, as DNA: TGTGCCATCAGTGAGGGGGACTCGATCCACTTT.

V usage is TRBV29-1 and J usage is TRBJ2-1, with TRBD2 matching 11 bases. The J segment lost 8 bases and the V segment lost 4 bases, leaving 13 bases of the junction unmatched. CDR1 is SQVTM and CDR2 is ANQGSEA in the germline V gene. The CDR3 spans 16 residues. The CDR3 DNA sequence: TGCAGCGTTGGAGGTAGCGGGGGGGCTATGGCTGATGAGCAGTTCTTC. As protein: CSVGGSGGAMADEQFF.

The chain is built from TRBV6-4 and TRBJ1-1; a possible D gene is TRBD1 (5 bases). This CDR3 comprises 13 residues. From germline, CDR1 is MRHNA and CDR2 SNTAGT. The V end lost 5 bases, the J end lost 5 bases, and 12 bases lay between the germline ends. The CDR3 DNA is TGTGCCAGCAGTTACGACAGAGGGACTGAAGCTTTCTTT. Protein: CASSYDRGTEAFF.

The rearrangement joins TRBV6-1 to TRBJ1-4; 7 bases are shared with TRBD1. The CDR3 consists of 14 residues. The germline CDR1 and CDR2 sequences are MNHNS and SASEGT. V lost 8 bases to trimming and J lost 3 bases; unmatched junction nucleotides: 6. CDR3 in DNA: TGTGCCAGCCGAAGGGGGCAAGCTAATGAAAAACTGTTTTTT. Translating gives CASRRGQANEKLFF.

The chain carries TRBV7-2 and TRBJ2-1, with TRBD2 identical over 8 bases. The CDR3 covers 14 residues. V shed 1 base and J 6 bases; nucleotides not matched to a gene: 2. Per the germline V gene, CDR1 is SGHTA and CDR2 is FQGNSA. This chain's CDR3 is CASSLVTSVNEQFF. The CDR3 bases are TGTGCCAGCAGCTTAGTGACTAGCGTCAATGAGCAGTTCTTC.

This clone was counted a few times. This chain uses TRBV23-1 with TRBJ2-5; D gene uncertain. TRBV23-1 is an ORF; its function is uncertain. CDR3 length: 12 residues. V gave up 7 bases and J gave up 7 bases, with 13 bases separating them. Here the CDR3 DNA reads TGCGCCAGCATGGGCAGATTTGTGACCCAGTACTTC. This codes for CASMGRFVTQYF.

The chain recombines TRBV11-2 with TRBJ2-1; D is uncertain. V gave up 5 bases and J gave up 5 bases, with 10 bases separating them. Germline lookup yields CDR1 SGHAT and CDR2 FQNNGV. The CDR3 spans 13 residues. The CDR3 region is CASSPRTDNEQFF. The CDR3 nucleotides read TGTGCCAGCAGCCCGCGAACAGACAATGAGCAGTTCTTC.

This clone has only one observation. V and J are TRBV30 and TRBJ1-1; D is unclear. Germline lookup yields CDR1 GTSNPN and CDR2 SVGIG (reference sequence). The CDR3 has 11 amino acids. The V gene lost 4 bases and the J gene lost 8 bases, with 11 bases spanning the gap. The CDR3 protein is CAWIFEREAFF. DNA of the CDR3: TGTGCCTGGATATTCGAGCGGGAAGCTTTCTTT.

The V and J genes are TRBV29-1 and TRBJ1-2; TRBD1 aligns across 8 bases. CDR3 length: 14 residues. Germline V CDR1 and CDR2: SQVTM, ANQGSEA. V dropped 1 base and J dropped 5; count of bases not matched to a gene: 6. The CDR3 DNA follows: TGCAGCGTTGAAGTTCCCGGACAGGGATATGGCTACACCTTC. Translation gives CSVEVPGQGYGYTF.

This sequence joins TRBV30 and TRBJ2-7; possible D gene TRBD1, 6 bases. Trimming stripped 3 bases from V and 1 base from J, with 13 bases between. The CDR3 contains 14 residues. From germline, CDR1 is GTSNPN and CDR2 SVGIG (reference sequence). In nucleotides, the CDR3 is TGTGCCTGGAGACAGGGACATTCTTCCTACGAGCAGTACTTC. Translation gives CAWRQGHSSYEQYF.

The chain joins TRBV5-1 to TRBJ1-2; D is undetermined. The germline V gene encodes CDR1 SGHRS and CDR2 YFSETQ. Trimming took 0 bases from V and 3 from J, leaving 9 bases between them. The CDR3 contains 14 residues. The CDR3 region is CASSLDSIYYGYTF. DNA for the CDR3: TGCGCCAGCAGCTTGGATTCTATTTACTATGGCTACACCTTC.

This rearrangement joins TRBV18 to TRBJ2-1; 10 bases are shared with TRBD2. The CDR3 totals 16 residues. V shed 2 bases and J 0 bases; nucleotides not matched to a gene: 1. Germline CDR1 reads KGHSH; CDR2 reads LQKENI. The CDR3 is CASSPIAGGSYNEQFF. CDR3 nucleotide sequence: TGTGCCAGCTCACCAATAGCGGGGGGCTCCTACAATGAGCAGTTCTTC.